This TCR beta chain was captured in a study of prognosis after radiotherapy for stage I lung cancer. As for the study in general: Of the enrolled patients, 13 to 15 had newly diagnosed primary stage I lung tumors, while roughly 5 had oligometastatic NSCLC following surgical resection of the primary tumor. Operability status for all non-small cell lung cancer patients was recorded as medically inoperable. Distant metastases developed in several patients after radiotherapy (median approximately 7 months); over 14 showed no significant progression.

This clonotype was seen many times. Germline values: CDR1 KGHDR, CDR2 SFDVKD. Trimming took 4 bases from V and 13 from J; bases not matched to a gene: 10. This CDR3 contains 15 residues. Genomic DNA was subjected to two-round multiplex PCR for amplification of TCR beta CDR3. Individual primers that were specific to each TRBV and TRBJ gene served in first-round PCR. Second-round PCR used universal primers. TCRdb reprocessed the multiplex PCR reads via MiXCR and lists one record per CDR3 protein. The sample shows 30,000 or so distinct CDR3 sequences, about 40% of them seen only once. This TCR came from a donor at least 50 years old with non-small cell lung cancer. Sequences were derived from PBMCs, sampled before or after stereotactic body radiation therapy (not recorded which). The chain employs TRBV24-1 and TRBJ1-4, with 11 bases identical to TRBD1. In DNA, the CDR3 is TGTGCCACCAGTGACCCCGGGACAGGGGGTCTTCGACTGTTTTTT. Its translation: CATSDPGTGGLRLFF.